The 5 T cell receptor beta chains presented below share a single source sample, sequenced in a study of persistence of HIV-infected CD4 T cells. Their antigens remain unidentified. This was the immunoSEQ version 4 assay in survey mode. Clones were read by immunoSEQ multiplex PCR, and TCRdb kept only the in-frame ones, dropping some. Of 35,000 to 40,000 clones in the sample, around 80% are singletons; the top ten hold 1.5% to 2%. Stimulation used about 10 ug/mL lysate from CMV-infected fibroblasts. CD40L-negative CD69-negative CD45RO-high memory CD4+ T cells were sorted as populations depleted of antigen-responding cells. Sequences were derived from CD4+ T cells sorted from PBMCs after approximately 18-hour stimulation, sampled from a patient who received antiretroviral therapy. Every receptor here comes from an adult man with HIV who was CMV-seropositive.

This clone was observed a handful of times. The V call is TRBV21-1, the J call TRBJ1-2. TRBV21-1 represents a pseudogene. The CDR3 spans 14 residues. The CDR3 is CASSEREGVDGYTF. The DNA for the CDR3 is TGTGCCAGCAGCGAGCGGGAGGGGGTAGACGGCTACACCTTC.

V usage is TRBV2 and J usage is TRBJ1-5; D is uncertain. Germline lookup yields CDR1 SNHLY and CDR2 FYNNEI. This CDR3 comprises 13 residues. Trimming removed 5 bases from V and 7 bases from J, with 12 bases in between. CDR3 sequence (DNA): TGTGCCAGCAGTTCTTCCCCGAGGCAGCCCCAGCATTTT. As protein: CASSSSPRQPQHF.

This clone has a single count. The chain combines TRBV7-9 with TRBJ2-6; no reliable D call. Per germline, CDR1 SEHNR and CDR2 FQNEAQ (reference sequence). The CDR3 runs 15 residues. Trimming took off 1 base at V and 0 bases at J, with 4 bases between the two ends. The CDR3 sequence: CASSLGVSGANVLTF. CDR3 bases: TGTGCCAGCAGCTTAGGAGTCTCTGGGGCCAACGTCCTGACTTTC.

This clone was detected a few times. The chain uses TRBV18 and TRBJ2-5, with TRBD1 as a possible D gene (6 bases). Germline CDR1 KGHSH, CDR2 LQKENI. V was shortened by 3 bases and J by 5 bases, with 7 bases between the two germline ends. The length of the CDR3 is 12 residues. The CDR3 coding sequence is TGTGCCAGCTCACCCCAGGGGGAGACCCAGTACTTC. This codes for CASSPQGETQYF.

There are a few counts of this clone. This rearrangement joins TRBV5-5 to TRBJ1-1, with D perhaps TRBD1 (5 bases). The ends were cut back, 0 bases at V and 3 bases at J, with 15 bases in the middle. Germline V lookup: CDR1 SGHKS, CDR2 YYEKEE (reference sequence). The CDR3 consists of 16 residues. The CDR3 sequence: CASSLAPTGRDTEAFF. The CDR3 bases are TGTGCCAGCAGCTTGGCCCCCACGGGGCGGGACACTGAAGCTTTCTTT. Filled out from reference TRBV5-5 and TRBJ1-1, the complete variable domain reads DAGVTQSPTHLIKTRGQQVTLRCSPISGHKSVSWYQQVLGQGPQFIFQYYEKEERGRGNFPDRFSARQFPNYSSELNVNALLLGDSALYLCASSLAPTGRDTEAFFGQGTRLTVV.